The present entry profiles one T cell receptor (beta chain) with its context. Its antigen remains undetermined. No qualities accompany the bases; no much larger clone lies one base away. The library was made by the immunoSEQ multiplex PCR assay. For the multiplex PCR, a mixture combining 60 forward primers for TCR Vbeta segments and 13 reverse primers for TCR Jbeta segments was used. Amplification of the CDR3 region of rearranged TCR beta genes was performed with a multiplex PCR assay on genomic DNA. The Illumina HiSeq System was used to sequence the amplified TCR beta libraries as 87-base-pair reads. From the authors' description of their analysis: In a later analysis, 77 million or so unique TCR beta chains were counted across the approximately 640 repertoires, and around 11 million of these chains were shared by at least two donors. Raw reads were error-corrected and collapsed into unique sequences by a nearest-neighbor algorithm in which closely related sequences were merged to remove PCR and sequencing errors. Alignment of CDR3 sequences to IMGT reference sequences was used to assign V, D and J gene segments. For a sequence to be retained, a match of at least six nucleotides was required to both a V gene segment and a J gene segment. Rearrangements were called productive when the CDR3 lacked stop codons and stayed in frame with V and J; all others were non-productive. Following IMGT convention, CDR3 was defined as the stretch from the second conserved V-encoded cysteine up to the conserved J-encoded phenylalanine. The earlier analysis of approximately 500 of the donors excluded sequences that lacked an unambiguous match to a single V gene segment. In an earlier analysis of about 590 of the donors, a V segment was called functional when productive rearrangements were above 56.7%, and segregating when the standard deviation between donors exceeded 5%. To diagnose cytomegalovirus status from the catalog of TCR beta chain sequences, a statistical classification framework was built. In a later analysis, TCR nucleotide sequences were compared against IMGT/GENE-DB human TR gene sequences so that V and J genes could be assigned. The TCRdist pipeline was used in a later analysis to assign CDR3 sequences and most-parsimonious VDJ recombination scenarios. A later analysis defined each TCR beta chain by its CDR3 amino acid sequence plus V-gene family, and excluded reads lacking a unique V-gene family. As a way to deal with suspected cross-contamination and a sequencing artifact, a later analysis dropped hundreds of nucleotide sequences that were highly shared and had low generation probability. A later analysis calculated a clonal expansion index for each public chain from normalized within-repertoire ranks of inferred template counts. Generation probabilities in a later analysis came from a VDJ recombination model fitted to out-of-frame rearrangements, and those results were checked against IGoR. A later analysis scored TCR-TCR, TCR-HLA and TCR-CMV co-occurrence with hypergeometric tests, applying a repertoire-size bias correction to TCR pairs. A later analysis estimated false discovery rates by permuting HLA or CMV assignments 20 times. In a later analysis, co-occurring TCRs were grouped using DBSCAN, with TCRdist sequence similarity added in when clustering inside HLA-allele-positive subsets. Co-occurrence clustering excluded repertoires with fewer than 30,000 or more than 120,000 public chains, plus five with anomalous nucleotide sharing. TCRdb mirrors the immuneACCESS table, restricted to in-frame sequences. Some clones are absent from its copies; in checked studies, under half trace to an unresolved V gene, and the reason for the others is unknown. That table is the source of V, J and clone size, and D and trimming were worked out from the DNA. The sample contains roughly 160,000 clones, approximately 77% of them found a single time. The ten biggest clones cover less than 3% of the sample.

As encoded in the germline V gene, CDR1 is MNHNS while CDR2 is SASEGT. The CDR3 numbers 15 residues from cysteine through phenylalanine. Only CDR3 DNA is held: 45 bases, read in frame from base 1. V and J lose 7 bases and 3 bases, and a span of 13 bases separates them. This record belongs to a study of cytomegalovirus exposure and HLA in healthy donors (dated by TCRdb to between 2016 and 2019). Background on the whole study: According to an earlier analysis of 587 of the donors, 150 million to 200 million T cells yielded 100 million or so unique TCR beta sequences and 276 Gb of sequence data. An early release covering roughly 600 HLA-typed donors comprised 250 to 350 gigabases of sequencing data and some 79 million unique TCR sequences. Of the roughly 390 genotyped donors, around 81% fell in the genetic ancestry cluster associated with self-reported Caucasian donors. The study aimed to test whether cataloging public T cell receptors could reveal signatures of past pathogen exposure. The study profiled the T cell repertoires of hundreds of subjects by immunosequencing and related them to cytomegalovirus serostatus. A separate validation cohort of approximately 120 different subjects was used in addition to the approximately 700-subject first cohort. The study combined high-throughput TCR immunosequencing, statistical association of individual TCRs with disease status, and machine learning to predict cytomegalovirus infection status. To study patterns of TCR occurrence, a later analysis re-analyzed previously published TCR beta repertoires from under 750 donors and added high-resolution HLA genotyping. Rather than using new phenotypic data, the later analysis identified candidate immune exposures from TCR beta sequences and from how often those sequences occurred across donors. An earlier analysis of 587 of the donors used high-throughput TCR beta sequencing to judge whether each TCR beta V gene segment behaved as functional or pseudogenic. Alongside the repertoire data, information on donor age, sex, ethnicity and CMV serostatus was compiled. A later genetic analysis took genome-wide SNP genotypes for about 55% of the 666 donors and used that subset as a discovery cohort. Every discovery cohort repertoire had been produced on one sequencing platform. HLA typing covered class I and class II loci at four-digit resolution. The number of donors typed differed by locus, with about 620-630 for A, B, C, DRB1 and DQB1, around 560 for DQA1, over 600 for DPA1, and 450 to 480 for DPB1. Because of strong linkage in the cohort, roughly 5 DR-DQ haplotypes were treated as single units for association and clustering. Among some 400 genotyped donors of the cohort, an average of roughly 240,000 unique TCR beta nucleotide sequences were sequenced per donor, about a sixth of them non-productive.

Overall results and qualifications from the work: In a later analysis, HLA-associated TCR beta chains were found to be more clonally expanded and to have lower generation probabilities than equally common non-associated chains. An earlier analysis of approximately 600 of the donors showed that most TCR beta V segments appeared in productive rearrangements either about 87% or about 30% of the time, which broadly matched IMGT annotations. A total of fewer than 200 TCR beta chains were listed by the study as associated with cytomegalovirus. The authors suggested that the approach could potentially be extended to other disease states and immunological phenotypes. Specific HLA alleles were associated with about 17,000 TCR beta sequences at a false discovery rate of 0.05 in a later analysis. This cohort had only TCR beta chains sequenced, and the lack of alpha or paired-chain data limited which features could be detected. Most TCR sequences were observed very rarely across donors, whereas some public TCRs were present in many individuals. A further reported finding was that TCR beta sequences accurately predicted the HLA-A and HLA-B alleles for most subjects in the first cohort. A later genetic analysis associated a missense DCLRE1C variant with V-gene and J-gene trimming of TCR beta chains, and an independent cohort replicated the association. In vitro tests confirmed that a few of the cytomegalovirus-associated TCR beta chains recognize cytomegalovirus antigens. The only immune exposure information available for the cohort was CMV serostatus. Because HLA typing was unavailable for some donors at each locus, only the typed subset was used in association tests. A later analysis found that most CMV-associated TCR beta chains appeared HLA-restricted, with HLA associations seemingly driven largely by CMV exposure. Correlated functional status among segregating V segments might be attributable to linkage disequilibrium, but an unknown experimental factor could not be ruled out. Because counts were too low, seventeen rarely observed V segments, including chromosome 9 orphons, were excluded from the earlier analysis of some 590 of the donors. Roughly uniform sequencing depth across donors was assumed in presence/absence analyses, although this assumption may not hold. In a later analysis, TCR association rates were found to vary across HLA loci, with the most associated TCRs seen for DRB1 alleles and the fewest for HLA-C alleles. Compared with the roughly 720-donor mean, donors in an Asian-associated ancestry cluster had fewer N-insertions in productive TCRs, according to a later genetic analysis. Some IMGT-functional V segments, including TRBV6-2 and TRBV6-3, could not be told apart with the 87-base-pair reads, so those segments were excluded. Assigning TCR associations to individual alleles was difficult when HLA alleles, especially DR and DQ, strongly co-occurred. A later analysis reported that several top co-occurrence clusters appeared linked to parvovirus B19, influenza, CMV and Epstein-Barr virus. Cytomegalovirus status was reported to be diagnosed by the classifier with high specificity and sensitivity in both the original and validation cohorts. A group of highly shared sequence variants was considered likely to be a technical artifact of the sequencing pipeline.

The cohort comprised approximately 700 healthy bone marrow donors. At the time of sampling, all cohort members were nominally healthy, though unrecorded immune exposures were likely present. The donor tested CMV seronegative and was one of the 352 seronegative cohort members. A peripheral blood sample was collected from each donor, and TCR beta sequencing was performed on peripheral blood mononuclear cells. The Qiagen DNeasy Blood Extraction Kit was used to extract genomic DNA from the blood cell samples. This sequence uses TRBV6-1 and TRBJ2-6; the D region possibly corresponds to TRBD1 (6 bases align). The origin of this receptor is a female donor in good health and CMV-seronegative. Sequenced material: PBMCs. The nucleotide sequence reads as follows: TGTGCCAGCAACAGGGCCTCAAGTGGGGCCAACGTCCTGACTTTC. Its coded protein is CASNRASSGANVLTF.